This T cell receptor (beta chain) was observed in a study of T cell responses to AZD1222 COVID-19 vaccine. General study results and limits: Spike-specific TCR breadth and depth went up after people got two AZD1222 doses.

TCRdb's copy holds only in-frame clones and misses some; the assay was immunoSEQ multiplex PCR. The sample records some 99,000 clones, roughly 83% being singletons. CDR3 length: 13 residues. Between the trimmed V and J ends, which lost 0 bases and 3 bases, there was a span of 6 bases. The germline CDR1 and CDR2 sequences are SGDLS and YYNGEE. Second doses at about 4 or about 12 weeks were pooled. In the case of this clone: Antigen specificity is unknown.

The clonotype was recovered from an adult who received the AZD1222 COVID-19 vaccine. The rearrangement links TRBV9 to TRBJ2-5; D uncertain. This material consisted of peripheral blood, taken 28 days after the second AZD1222 dose. The CDR3 here is CASSVETEETQYF. CDR3 sequence (DNA): TGTGCCAGCAGCGTAGAGACTGAAGAGACCCAGTACTTC.